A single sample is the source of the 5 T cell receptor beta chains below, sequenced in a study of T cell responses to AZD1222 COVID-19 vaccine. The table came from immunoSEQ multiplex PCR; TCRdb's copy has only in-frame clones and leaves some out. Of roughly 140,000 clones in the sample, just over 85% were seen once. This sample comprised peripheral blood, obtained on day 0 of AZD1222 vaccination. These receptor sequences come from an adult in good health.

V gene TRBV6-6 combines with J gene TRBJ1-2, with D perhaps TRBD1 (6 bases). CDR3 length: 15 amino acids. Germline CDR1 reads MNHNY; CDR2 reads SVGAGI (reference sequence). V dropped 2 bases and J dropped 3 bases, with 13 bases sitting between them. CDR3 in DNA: TGTGCCAGCAGTTACCCCCGACAGGAGTACTATGGCTACACCTTC. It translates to CASSYPRQEYYGYTF.

CDR3 in DNA: TGTGCCAGCTCACTAGCGGGGGGGTACACTGAAGCTTTCTTT. Its translation is CASSLAGGYTEAFF. The chain carries TRBV18 and TRBJ1-1, with D perhaps matching TRBD1 (5 bases). Looked up from germline, CDR1 is KGHSH and CDR2 is LQKENI. This CDR3 has 14 amino acids. The V and J ends lost 4 bases and 3 bases respectively, with 12 bases between them. The complete variable domain, with remaining parts taken from reference TRBV18 and TRBJ1-1, reads NAGVMQNPRHLVRRRGQEARLRCSPMKGHSHVYWYRQLPEEGLKFMVYLQKENIIDESGMPKERFSAEFPKEGPSILRIQQVVRGDSAAYFCASSLAGGYTEAFFGQGTRLTVV.

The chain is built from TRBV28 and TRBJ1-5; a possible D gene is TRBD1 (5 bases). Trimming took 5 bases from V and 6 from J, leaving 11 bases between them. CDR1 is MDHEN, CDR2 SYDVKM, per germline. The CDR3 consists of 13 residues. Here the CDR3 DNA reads TGTGCCAGCAGTCCGGGGGGACCTCAGCCCCAGCATTTT. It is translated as CASSPGGPQPQHF.

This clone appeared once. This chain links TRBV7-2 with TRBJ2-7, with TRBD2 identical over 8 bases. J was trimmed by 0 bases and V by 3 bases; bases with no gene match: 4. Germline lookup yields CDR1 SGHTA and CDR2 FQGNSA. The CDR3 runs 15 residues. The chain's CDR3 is CASSLGLVYSYEQYF. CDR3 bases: TGTGCCAGCAGCTTGGGACTAGTTTACTCCTACGAGCAGTACTTC.

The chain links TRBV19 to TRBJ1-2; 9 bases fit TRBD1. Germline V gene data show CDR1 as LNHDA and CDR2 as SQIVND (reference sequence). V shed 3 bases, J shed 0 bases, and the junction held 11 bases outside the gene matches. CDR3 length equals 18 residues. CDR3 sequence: CASSIRTGTGLANYGYTF. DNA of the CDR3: TGTGCCAGTAGTATTCGGACCGGGACAGGGTTAGCTAACTATGGCTACACCTTC.